The present entry profiles one T cell receptor beta chain with its context. The CDR3 length is 13 residues. Germline-derived CDR1 and CDR2 are WSHSY and SAAADI. This record belongs to a study of cytomegalovirus exposure and HLA in healthy donors. Researchers ran the PCR with 60 Vbeta and 13 Jbeta primers. Clones were sequenced by immunoSEQ multiplex PCR, and TCRdb holds only the in-frame ones, with some missing. The repertoire includes roughly 300,000 clones, roughly 89% of them detected once, and 3.5% to 4% sits in the top ten. The chain has TRBV10-2 and TRBJ2-5, with D possibly TRBD1 on 6 matching bases. The end of the DNA fits TRBJ2-7 better, so the J call may be wrong. This receptor was taken from a man aged 40-49 years in good health and CMV-seropositive. The sequenced material came from PBMCs. The CDR3 is CASQEDRSYEQYF. The CDR3 region has the DNA TGCGCCAGCCAGGAGGACAGATCCTACGAGCAGTACTTC.